The 13 T cell receptor beta chains in this list originate from one sample, sequenced in a study of blood T cells in healthy people across ages. It was with a sample-barcoded 5' primer and a J-beta primer mix that a second PCR of roughly 6 to 12 cycles was run. Each CDR3 protein is one row after TCRdb ran MiXCR on the 5' RACE reads. Among 1.4 million to 1.5 million distinct CDR3 sequences listed, 40% to 50% were seen once. The sequencing sample was made of blood. Receptors were obtained from a woman younger than 35 in good health.

A few counts support this clonotype. V usage is TRBV27 and J usage is TRBJ2-4; 8 bases are shared with TRBD2. This CDR3 has 15 amino acids. Looked up from germline, CDR1 is MNHEY and CDR2 is SMNVEV (reference sequence). Unmatched junction bases numbered 7, after V lost 0 bases and J lost 9 bases. CDR3 protein: CASSLSSGGPGIQYF. CDR3 sequence (DNA): TGTGCCAGCAGTTTATCTTCGGGAGGGCCGGGCATTCAGTACTTC.

This clonotype was detected only a few times. The chain carries TRBV20-1 and TRBJ2-5; D is possibly TRBD2 (6 bases). The ends were cut back, 4 bases at V and 2 bases at J, with 14 bases in the middle. Germline V gene data show CDR1 as DFQATT and CDR2 as SNEGSKA (reference sequence). The CDR3 sequence is 14 residues long. In DNA, the CDR3 is TGCAGTGCTATCATCCGGGGAGGTCAAGAGACCCAGTACTTC. The encoded protein is CSAIIRGGQETQYF.

A few counts support this clonotype. The chain recombines TRBV7-8 with TRBJ2-1; D not certain. Trimming removed 1 base from V and 7 bases from J, with 17 bases in between. Germline assignment: CDR1 SGHVS and CDR2 FQNEAQ. The CDR3 consists of 16 residues. This CDR3 is CASSLEGSTTRNEQFF. The CDR3, as DNA: TGTGCCAGCAGCTTAGAGGGATCTACTACTCGGAATGAGCAGTTCTTC. Based on the CDR3 plus reference TRBV7-8 and TRBJ2-1, the full variable domain is GAGVSQSPRYKVAKRGQDVALRCDPISGHVSLFWYQQALGQGPEFLTYFQNEAQLDKSGLPSDRFFAERPEGSVSTLKIQRTQQEDSAVYLCASSLEGSTTRNEQFFGPGTRLTVL.

This clonotype was counted only a few times. The gene calls are TRBV10-3 and TRBJ2-7; TRBD2 aligns across 11 bases. The CDR3 runs 13 residues. In germline, CDR1 is ENHRY, CDR2 SYGVKD. The V and J ends lost 7 bases and 9 bases, in that order; junction bases with no gene match: 8. CDR3 amino acids: CAITSLAGEVQYF. CDR3 bases: TGTGCCATCACCTCACTAGCGGGAGAAGTGCAGTACTTC.

J is TRBJ1-5 and V is TRBV5-1; D is unresolved. Between the trimmed V and J ends, which lost 3 bases and 2 bases, there was a span of 18 bases. The germline V gene has CDR1 SGHRS and CDR2 YFSETQ. This CDR3 contains 17 residues. The CDR3 nucleotides are TGCGCCAGCAGCTGGTATCCCGCCTGGGAGGGCAATCAGCCCCAGCATTTT. Encoded protein: CASSWYPAWEGNQPQHF. Complete variable domain (other parts from reference TRBV5-1 and TRBJ1-5): KAGVTQTPRYLIKTRGQQVTLSCSPISGHRSVSWYQQTPGQGLQFLFEYFSETQRNKGNFPGRFSGRQFSNSRSEMNVSTLELGDSALYLCASSWYPAWEGNQPQHFGDGTRLSIL.

The chain links TRBV7-6 to TRBJ2-3; weak D call: TRBD2 (7 bases). Trimming took 3 bases from V and 1 from J, leaving 14 bases between them. Germline CDR1 and CDR2: SGHVS and FNYEAQ. This CDR3 contains 16 residues. The CDR3 loop reads CASSLSGGLRTDTQYF. The CDR3 bases are TGTGCCAGCAGCTTGTCCGGGGGGCTTCGCACAGATACGCAGTATTTT.

Regarding this clonotype: A read error may account for a junction end that differs from germline. This chain connects TRBV20-1 to TRBJ2-5; TRBD2 matches 8 bases. The DNA matches TRBJ2-7 better at its end, which makes the J call doubtful. Germline V gene lookup returns CDR1 DFQATT and CDR2 SNEGSKA (reference sequence). This CDR3 has 16 amino acids. The CDR3 DNA is TGCTGTGCTAGATCCCCCGGGGGACTAGGATATGTCGAGCAGTACTTC. This gives the protein CCARSPGGLGYVEQYF.

The rearrangement uses TRBV7-9 and TRBJ2-5; possibly TRBD2 for D (5 bases). The germline gives CDR1 SEHNR, CDR2 FQNEAQ (reference sequence). The CDR3 runs to 14 residues. V lost 5 bases and J lost 0, with 10 bases in between. The CDR3 here is CASSPSTNQETQYF. CDR3 sequence (DNA): TGTGCCAGCAGCCCCTCGACTAACCAAGAGACCCAGTACTTC.

The rearrangement links TRBV3-1 to TRBJ2-3; 9 nucleotides line up with TRBD2. The CDR3 length is 18 residues. Per germline, CDR1 LGHDT and CDR2 YNNKEL (reference sequence). Trimming took 1 base from V and 3 from J; bases not matched to a gene: 11. CDR3 loop: CASSQGASGEWRTDTQYF. DNA of the CDR3: TGTGCCAGCAGCCAAGGTGCTAGCGGGGAGTGGCGGACAGATACGCAGTATTTT.

The V call is TRBV6-1, the J call TRBJ2-1; TRBD1 is a possible D gene (6 bases). The CDR3 sequence is 16 residues long. Germline values: CDR1 MNHNS, CDR2 SASEGT. V lost 4 bases and J lost 0, with 13 bases in between. CDR3 nucleotide sequence: TGTGCCAGCAGTGCCGACAGGAGGAGCTCCTACAATGAGCAGTTCTTC. It yields the protein CASSADRRSSYNEQFF.

The table lists this clonotype with many counts. This sequence joins TRBV29-1 and TRBJ2-7; D gene unclear. The end of the DNA aligns better with TRBJ2-5, so the J call may be wrong. The CDR3 sequence is 14 residues long. Per germline, CDR1 SQVTM and CDR2 ANQGSEA. CDR3 sequence (DNA): TGCAGCGTTGGAGTGAGATGGCTGGGAAAGACCCAGTACTTC. Its protein product is CSVGVRWLGKTQYF.

This chain connects TRBV28 to TRBJ1-1; D is possibly TRBD1 (6 bases). Germline V CDR1 and CDR2: MDHEN, SYDVKM. This CDR3 comprises 14 residues. V was cut by 6 bases and J by 3 bases, with 14 bases left in between. CDR3 loop: CASSRRQADTEAFF. CDR3 nucleotide sequence: TGTGCCAGCAGCAGACGACAGGCTGACACTGAAGCTTTCTTT.

This clonotype was counted a few times. The rearrangement joins TRBV27 to TRBJ1-2; 9 bases align to TRBD1. The CDR3 totals 14 residues. V lost 2 bases, J lost 5 bases, and 3 bases stayed unmatched. CDR1 MNHEY and CDR2 SMNVEV come from the germline V gene (reference sequence). CDR3 amino acids: CASSLTGGVYGYTF. CDR3 nucleotide sequence: TGTGCCAGCAGTTTAACAGGGGGCGTGTATGGCTACACCTTC.